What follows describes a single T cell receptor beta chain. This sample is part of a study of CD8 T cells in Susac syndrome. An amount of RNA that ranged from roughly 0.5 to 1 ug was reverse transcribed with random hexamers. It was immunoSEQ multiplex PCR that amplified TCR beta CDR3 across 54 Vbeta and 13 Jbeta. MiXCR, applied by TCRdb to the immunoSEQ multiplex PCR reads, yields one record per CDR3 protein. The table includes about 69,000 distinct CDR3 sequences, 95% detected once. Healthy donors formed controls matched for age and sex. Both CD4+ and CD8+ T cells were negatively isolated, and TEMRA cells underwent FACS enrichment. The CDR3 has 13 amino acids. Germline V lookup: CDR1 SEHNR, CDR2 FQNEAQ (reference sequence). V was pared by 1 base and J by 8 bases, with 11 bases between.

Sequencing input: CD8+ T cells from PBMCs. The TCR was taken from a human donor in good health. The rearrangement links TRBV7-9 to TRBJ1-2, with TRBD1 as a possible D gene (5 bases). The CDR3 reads CASSLGGLSGYTF. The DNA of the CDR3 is TGTGCCAGCAGCTTAGGGGGCCTGAGCGGCTACACCTTC.